A selection of T cell receptor beta chains follows, all from one sample in a study of T cell repertoires in cytomegalovirus infection. TCRdb recomputed calls from the reads with MiXCR, one row per CDR3 protein. The data show roughly 150,000 distinct CDR3 sequences, about 20% seen once. For these receptors, no antigen is known. Sample: CD8+ T cells from cultured PBMCs, taken from culture after CMV antigen stimulation. These receptors originate from a human donor in good health (CMV status not recorded). Some clones in this sample may be carry-over from other donors' samples. The CDR3 runs from the conserved cysteine through the conserved F or W. Each record gives: J gene, CDR3 length, D gene, V gene, clone size, CDR3 protein, CDR3 DNA. The D gene is left open where the match is weak. Expanded clones get a size class; other rows say once, few or many, or leave the size out.

j_call: TRBJ2-1; cdr3_length: 15; d_call: .; v_call: TRBV11-2; clone_size: .; cdr3_aa: CASSLEMEDIGEQFF; cdr3_nt: TGTGCCAGCAGCTTAGAAATGGAGGATATTGGTGAGCAGTTCTTC
j_call: TRBJ2-3; cdr3_length: 15; d_call: .; v_call: TRBV28; clone_size: few; cdr3_aa: CASSFSTTADDTQYF; cdr3_nt: TGTGCCAGCAGCTTCTCTACAACCGCGGACGATACGCAGTATTTT
j_call: TRBJ2-7; cdr3_length: 15; d_call: TRBD1; v_call: TRBV7-6; clone_size: .; cdr3_aa: CASSQTGGEYNEQYF; cdr3_nt: TGTGCCAGCAGCCAGACAGGGGGCGAATACAACGAGCAGTACTTC
j_call: TRBJ1-1; cdr3_length: 12; d_call: .; v_call: TRBV4-1; clone_size: few; cdr3_aa: CASSPPGYEAFF; cdr3_nt: TGCGCCAGCAGCCCTCCAGGGTATGAAGCTTTCTTT
j_call: TRBJ1-4; cdr3_length: 17; d_call: .; v_call: TRBV7-6; clone_size: few; cdr3_aa: CASSFYLAGSLGEKLFF; cdr3_nt: TGTGCCAGCAGCTTCTACCTGGCAGGATCTTTAGGTGAAAAACTGTTTTTT
j_call: TRBJ1-2; cdr3_length: 14; d_call: TRBD1; v_call: TRBV7-6; clone_size: few; cdr3_aa: CASSSPDREGGYTF; cdr3_nt: TGTGCCAGCAGCTCCCCCGACAGGGAAGGTGGCTACACCTTC
j_call: TRBJ1-5; cdr3_length: 15; d_call: TRBD1; v_call: TRBV6-1; clone_size: .; cdr3_aa: CASSEKRQGDQPQHF; cdr3_nt: TGTGCCAGCAGTGAAAAAAGACAGGGGGATCAGCCCCAGCATTTT
j_call: TRBJ2-7; cdr3_length: 16; d_call: .; v_call: TRBV4-3; clone_size: .; cdr3_aa: CASSQEAVGFSYEQYF; cdr3_nt: TGCGCCAGCAGCCAAGAGGCGGTCGGTTTCTCCTACGAGCAGTACTTC
j_call: TRBJ2-1; cdr3_length: 15; d_call: .; v_call: TRBV7-6; clone_size: .; cdr3_aa: CASSSFSGGADEQFF; cdr3_nt: TGTGCCAGCAGCTCGTTTAGTGGGGGGGCGGATGAGCAGTTCTTC
j_call: TRBJ1-3; cdr3_length: 15; d_call: .; v_call: TRBV7-2; clone_size: .; cdr3_aa: CASSLGSTSGNTIYF; cdr3_nt: TGTGCCAGCAGCTTAGGAAGTACCTCTGGAAACACCATATATTTT
j_call: TRBJ2-5; cdr3_length: 20; d_call: .; v_call: TRBV4-3; clone_size: many; cdr3_aa: CASSPNGGGYPGQLEETQYF; cdr3_nt: TGCGCCAGCAGTCCCAATGGGGGGGGTTATCCGGGACAACTAGAAGAGACCCAGTACTTC
j_call: TRBJ2-3; cdr3_length: 13; d_call: .; v_call: TRBV12-3/TRBV12-4; clone_size: .; cdr3_aa: CASTPGQWATQYF; cdr3_nt: TGTGCCAGCACCCCGGGGCAGTGGGCTACGCAGTATTTT
j_call: TRBJ2-7; cdr3_length: 17; d_call: .; v_call: TRBV7-2; clone_size: .; cdr3_aa: CASSLEVSPIPSYEQYF; cdr3_nt: TGTGCCAGCAGCTTAGAAGTGAGTCCGATACCCTCCTACGAGCAGTACTTC
j_call: TRBJ1-2; cdr3_length: 13; d_call: .; v_call: TRBV29-1; clone_size: .; cdr3_aa: CSVGTRDDSGYTF; cdr3_nt: TGCAGCGTGGGGACTCGCGACGACAGTGGCTACACCTTC
j_call: TRBJ1-1; cdr3_length: 14; d_call: .; v_call: TRBV7-8; clone_size: few; cdr3_aa: CASSLVGLGTEAFF; cdr3_nt: TGTGCCAGCAGCTTAGTGGGGTTGGGCACTGAAGCTTTCTTT
j_call: TRBJ2-7; cdr3_length: 18; d_call: .; v_call: TRBV20-1; clone_size: few; cdr3_aa: CSARDLGGTAGSAYEQYF; cdr3_nt: TGCAGTGCTAGAGATCTAGGTGGTACGGCAGGGTCCGCCTACGAGCAGTACTTC
j_call: TRBJ2-7; cdr3_length: 14; d_call: TRBD2; v_call: TRBV7-2; clone_size: .; cdr3_aa: CASSSAPGGYEQYF; cdr3_nt: TGTGCCAGCAGCTCCGCCCCGGGGGGCTACGAGCAGTACTTC
j_call: TRBJ2-7; cdr3_length: 15; d_call: .; v_call: TRBV7-2; clone_size: few; cdr3_aa: CASSLRDTLSYEQYF; cdr3_nt: TGTGCCAGCAGCCTCCGGGACACCTTGTCCTACGAGCAGTACTTC
j_call: TRBJ2-5; cdr3_length: 13; d_call: TRBD1; v_call: TRBV7-9; clone_size: few; cdr3_aa: CASSWDSQETQYF; cdr3_nt: TGTGCCAGCAGCTGGGACAGCCAAGAGACCCAGTACTTC
j_call: TRBJ2-7; cdr3_length: 14; d_call: .; v_call: TRBV6-5; clone_size: .; cdr3_aa: CASSSRALAYEQYF; cdr3_nt: TGTGCCAGCAGTAGCAGGGCGCTCGCGTACGAGCAGTACTTC
j_call: TRBJ2-3; cdr3_length: 18; d_call: TRBD1; v_call: TRBV27; clone_size: few; cdr3_aa: CASSSRDRGLYGTDTQYF; cdr3_nt: TGTGCCAGCAGTTCCCGTGACAGGGGTCTGTATGGCACAGATACGCAGTATTTT
j_call: TRBJ1-1; cdr3_length: 14; d_call: .; v_call: TRBV5-5; clone_size: few; cdr3_aa: CASSDPILNTEAFF; cdr3_nt: TGTGCCAGCAGTGACCCCATTTTGAACACTGAAGCTTTCTTT
j_call: TRBJ2-5; cdr3_length: 15; d_call: .; v_call: TRBV24-1; clone_size: few; cdr3_aa: CATSDLRGDQETQYF; cdr3_nt: TGTGCCACCAGTGATTTGAGGGGGGACCAAGAGACCCAGTACTTC
j_call: TRBJ1-2; cdr3_length: 16; d_call: TRBD1; v_call: TRBV27; clone_size: .; cdr3_aa: CASSLGTGTGAYGYTF; cdr3_nt: TGTGCCAGCAGTTTAGGGACCGGGACAGGGGCATATGGCTACACCTTC
j_call: TRBJ2-2; cdr3_length: 17; d_call: .; v_call: TRBV4-1; clone_size: .; cdr3_aa: CASSQVSEGGSAGELFF; cdr3_nt: TGCGCCAGCAGCCAAGTATCTGAAGGAGGGTCCGCCGGGGAGCTGTTTTTT
j_call: TRBJ1-3; cdr3_length: 14; d_call: .; v_call: TRBV7-6; clone_size: .; cdr3_aa: CASSPMQGGNTIYF; cdr3_nt: TGTGCCAGCAGCCCGATGCAGGGGGGAAACACCATATATTTT
j_call: TRBJ2-3; cdr3_length: 15; d_call: TRBD1; v_call: TRBV27; clone_size: few; cdr3_aa: CASSLQGFPTDTQYF; cdr3_nt: TGTGCCAGCAGTCTACAGGGGTTTCCGACAGATACGCAGTATTTT
j_call: TRBJ2-1; cdr3_length: 12; d_call: .; v_call: TRBV5-1; clone_size: many; cdr3_aa: CASSGGTVEQFF; cdr3_nt: TGCGCCAGCAGCGGCGGGACCGTCGAGCAGTTCTTC
j_call: TRBJ2-7; cdr3_length: 12; d_call: .; v_call: TRBV19; clone_size: .; cdr3_aa: CASRGGPYEQYF; cdr3_nt: TGTGCCAGTCGTGGGGGACCCTACGAGCAGTACTTC
j_call: TRBJ1-2; cdr3_length: 17; d_call: TRBD1; v_call: TRBV10-3; clone_size: few; cdr3_aa: CAISEATGINGDYGYTF; cdr3_nt: TGTGCCATCAGTGAGGCGACAGGGATTAATGGGGACTATGGCTACACCTTC
j_call: TRBJ2-7; cdr3_length: 22; d_call: TRBD2; v_call: TRBV11-2; clone_size: .; cdr3_aa: CASSPRSGTSGGAEGVFYEQYF; cdr3_nt: TGTGCCAGCAGCCCTAGATCCGGGACTAGCGGGGGAGCTGAAGGGGTTTTCTACGAGCAGTACTTC
j_call: TRBJ2-3; cdr3_length: 15; d_call: .; v_call: TRBV5-5; clone_size: .; cdr3_aa: CASSRHYDPTDTQYF; cdr3_nt: TGTGCCAGCAGCCGACATTACGATCCCACAGATACGCAGTATTTT
j_call: TRBJ1-1; cdr3_length: 15; d_call: .; v_call: TRBV6-6; clone_size: few; cdr3_aa: CASGLDRPRETEAFF; cdr3_nt: TGTGCCAGCGGGTTGGACCGCCCCAGGGAAACTGAAGCTTTCTTT
j_call: TRBJ2-5; cdr3_length: 17; d_call: TRBD2; v_call: TRBV7-9; clone_size: few; cdr3_aa: CASSGLAGGSSVETQYF; cdr3_nt: TGTGCCAGCAGCGGCCTAGCGGGGGGGTCGTCCGTAGAGACCCAGTACTTC
j_call: TRBJ2-7; cdr3_length: 12; d_call: .; v_call: TRBV7-9; clone_size: few; cdr3_aa: CASSISSYEQYF; cdr3_nt: TGTGCCAGCAGCATATCATCCTACGAGCAGTACTTC
j_call: TRBJ2-7; cdr3_length: 14; d_call: .; v_call: TRBV27; clone_size: .; cdr3_aa: CASRPSGIGYEQYF; cdr3_nt: TGTGCCAGCAGACCCTCGGGCATCGGGTACGAGCAGTACTTC
j_call: TRBJ2-3; cdr3_length: 19; d_call: TRBD1; v_call: TRBV2; clone_size: .; cdr3_aa: CASSASGQGAIPGADTQYF; cdr3_nt: TGTGCCAGCAGTGCTTCGGGACAGGGGGCGATCCCGGGGGCAGATACGCAGTATTTT